This entry lists 22 T cell receptor beta chains sequenced from one sample in a study of OX40 agonist ivuxolimab in advanced cancers. Libraries were made using the immunoSEQ multiplex PCR assay. Imported from immuneACCESS, the table was reduced by TCRdb to in-frame sequences with V and J called. These copies leave out some clones; in studies compared against another copy, an unresolved V gene accounts for under half, and the cause of the remainder is not known. Present in this sample are 59,000 or so clones, roughly 80% of which were seen just once. In total, the top ten clones hold over 3% of the sample. The material sequenced was CD4+ or CD8+ T cells sorted from blood, taken in a trial of the OX40 agonist ivuxolimab. These receptors originate from an adult with an advanced solid tumor such as melanoma, head and neck, liver or kidney cancer.

The rearrangement links TRBV30 to TRBJ2-1; perhaps TRBD2 as D (6 bases). Germline V gives CDR1 GTSNPN, CDR2 SVGIG (reference sequence). Deletions cut 1 base from V and 7 bases from J, with 20 bases between. There are 16 residues in the CDR3. The CDR3 region is CAWSGGWVLALNEQFF. The CDR3, as DNA: TGTGCCTGGAGTGGGGGGTGGGTACTAGCCCTAAATGAGCAGTTCTTC.

This clone was seen a handful of times. The chain employs TRBV5-1 and TRBJ2-1; 11 bases map to TRBD2. This CDR3 spans 16 amino acids. V shed 3 bases and J 6 bases; nucleotides not matched to a gene: 8. Looked up from germline, CDR1 is SGHRS and CDR2 is YFSETQ. The CDR3 reads CASSWTPGLAANEQFF. CDR3 DNA sequence: TGCGCCAGCAGCTGGACTCCGGGACTAGCGGCCAATGAGCAGTTCTTC.

This chain uses TRBV27 with TRBJ2-5; the match to TRBD1 covers 9 bases. Trimming removed 6 bases from V and 6 bases from J; junction bases left unmatched: 8. Per germline, CDR1 MNHEY and CDR2 SMNVEV (reference sequence). The CDR3 contains 14 residues. The CDR3 sequence: CASRLQGASKTQYF. For the CDR3, the DNA is TGTGCCAGCAGACTACAGGGGGCGTCGAAGACCCAGTACTTC.

The chain uses TRBV9 and TRBJ1-1, with TRBD1 matching over 8 bases. This CDR3 region has 18 residues. Germline CDR1 reads SGDLS; CDR2 reads YYNGEE. With V trimmed by 3 bases and J by 3 bases, 16 bases remained unmatched. The CDR3 sequence: CASSALDGQGRVDTEAFF. CDR3 nucleotides: TGTGCCAGCAGCGCTCTGGACGGACAGGGAAGGGTTGACACTGAAGCTTTCTTT.

This chain links TRBV5-6 with TRBJ1-2; D not resolved. Per germline, CDR1 SGHDT and CDR2 YYEEEE. The CDR3 contains 13 residues. With 4 bases removed from V and 4 bases from J, the gap between germline ends came to 11 bases. The CDR3 DNA reads TGTGCCAGCAGCATACGGACGGGCTATGGCTACACCTTC. It translates to CASSIRTGYGYTF.

The V and J genes are TRBV5-6 and TRBJ1-5; D ambiguous. The V gene lost 0 bases and the J gene lost 0 bases, with 7 bases spanning the gap. The CDR3 sequence is 15 residues long. Per germline, CDR1 SGHDT and CDR2 YYEEEE. The CDR3 nucleotides are TGTGCCAGCAGCTTGGGGCAGCTTAGCAATCAGCCCCAGCATTTT. Encoded protein: CASSLGQLSNQPQHF.

The J gene is TRBJ1-1, the V gene TRBV5-1; perhaps TRBD1 as D (6 bases). CDR1 SGHRS and CDR2 YFSETQ come from the germline V gene. Trimming pared 0 bases from V and 4 bases from J, leaving 16 bases between. The CDR3 length is 16 residues. CDR3: CASSLATGGAFTEAFF. CDR3 DNA: TGCGCCAGCAGCTTGGCCACCGGGGGCGCTTTCACTGAAGCTTTCTTT.

The rearrangement joins TRBV5-6 to TRBJ1-4, with a weak D call TRBD1 (5 bases). The CDR3 length is 15 residues. From germline, CDR1 is SGHDT and CDR2 YYEEEE. V lost 0 bases and J 8 bases, leaving 14 bases between the germline ends. In nucleotides, the CDR3 is TGTGCCAGCAGCTTGGCCGCGGGGGAGGGAGAAAAACTGTTTTTT. Translated, it gives CASSLAAGEGEKLFF.

The chain carries TRBV4-2 and TRBJ2-3; 8 nucleotides agree with TRBD2. Trimming at V came to 0 bases and at J to 0 bases, leaving 11 bases not matched to a gene. The CDR3 extends over 19 amino acids. From germline, CDR1 is LGHNA and CDR2 YNFKEQ. CDR3 DNA: TGTGCCAGCAGCCAAGATCGGCAGGGACTAGGCTCTAGCACAGATACGCAGTATTTT. This encodes CASSQDRQGLGSSTDTQYF.

The CDR3 region has the DNA TGTGCCAGCACCAAAGGGGGTTACAATGAGCAGTTCTTC. Its translation is CASTKGGYNEQFF. The chain recombines TRBV2 with TRBJ2-1, with D tentatively TRBD1 (6 bases). V dropped 7 bases and J dropped 4 bases, with 11 bases sitting between them. This CDR3 has 13 residues. Germline V gene data show CDR1 as SNHLY and CDR2 as FYNNEI.

The rearrangement uses TRBV7-3 and TRBJ2-1; D possibly corresponds to TRBD2 (6 bases). CDR3 size: 15 residues. V was trimmed by 5 bases and J by 3 bases, leaving 14 bases between them. CDR1 and CDR2 from the germline V gene are SGHTA and FQGTGA. CDR3 sequence (DNA): TGTGCCAGCAGCCCCCGGGATAGCGGCTACAATGAGCAGTTCTTC. Translated: CASSPRDSGYNEQFF.

The V gene is TRBV7-2, the J gene TRBJ2-5; the D is unclear. V lost 5 bases and J 2 bases, leaving 18 bases between the germline ends. Germline lookup yields CDR1 SGHTA and CDR2 FQGNSA. The CDR3 is made up of 16 amino acids. The CDR3 protein is CASSPLPPTFQETQYF. As DNA, the CDR3 is TGTGCCAGCAGCCCTTTGCCCCCCACTTTTCAAGAGACCCAGTACTTC.

The rearrangement links TRBV5-1 to TRBJ1-5; no clear D. Germline loops: CDR1 SGHRS, CDR2 YFSETQ. This CDR3 comprises 13 residues. Trimming pared 1 base from V and 10 bases from J, leaving 12 bases between. DNA for the CDR3: TGCGCCAGCAGCTTGAACATCTTGTCCCCCCAGCATTTT. It yields the protein CASSLNILSPQHF.

The rearrangement uses TRBV30 and TRBJ2-6, with D perhaps matching TRBD1 (5 bases). Trimming cost V 2 bases and J 4 bases, with 12 bases left between them. From germline, CDR1 is GTSNPN and CDR2 SVGIG (reference sequence). This CDR3 is 15 amino acids long. As DNA, the CDR3 is TGTGCCTGGAGTCAAGGGGCGAACGGGGCCAACGTCCTGACTTTC. This codes for CAWSQGANGANVLTF.

The V and J genes are TRBV5-1 and TRBJ2-5, with D perhaps TRBD1 (6 bases). V was clipped by 0 bases and J by 1 base, with 10 bases between them. The CDR3 has 15 residues. Germline V gives CDR1 SGHRS, CDR2 YFSETQ. The CDR3 nucleotides are TGCGCCAGCAGCTTGGGCAGGGGTGTCCAAGAGACCCAGTACTTC. Protein: CASSLGRGVQETQYF.

This clone counts as medium-sized. This chain links TRBV18 with TRBJ1-1; D remains unclear. Looked up from germline, CDR1 is KGHSH and CDR2 is LQKENI. V was clipped by 3 bases and J by 1 base, with 9 bases between them. The CDR3 spans 14 residues. The DNA for the CDR3 is TGTGCCAGCTCACCGTCGGGGTCGAACACTGAAGCTTTCTTT. Protein sequence: CASSPSGSNTEAFF.

In this sample, this clone turned up a few times. This chain joins TRBV4-1 and TRBJ1-5; D is undetermined. The CDR3 length is 14 residues. Germline lookup yields CDR1 MGHRA and CDR2 YSYEKL. Trimming stripped 0 bases from V and 9 bases from J, with 12 bases between. The CDR3 DNA follows: TGCGCCAGCAGCCAAGATCCCGGTGGAATGCCCCAGCATTTT. This gives the protein CASSQDPGGMPQHF.

This clone showed up just once. The chain carries TRBV6-5 and TRBJ1-1; D gene ambiguous. V lost 2 bases, J lost 0 bases, and 10 bases lay in between. The CDR3 has 15 amino acids. Per germline, CDR1 MNHEY and CDR2 SVGAGI. The DNA of the CDR3 is TGTGCCAGCAGTTACAGAGAAATCATGAACACTGAAGCTTTCTTT. It translates to CASSYREIMNTEAFF.

Note on this clone: One end of the junction fails to match germline, which may point to a read error. CDR3 region: CASSFGGAGANVLTF. CDR3 in DNA: TGTGCCAGCAGCTTTGGCGGGGCTGGAGCCAACGTCCTGACTTTC. The V gene is TRBV7-2, the J gene TRBJ2-6, with TRBD2 as a possible D gene (6 bases). Germline CDR1 is SGHTA and CDR2 is FQGNSA. The CDR3 is 15 residues long.

This rearrangement joins TRBV11-2 to TRBJ1-4; D gene uncertain. The length of the CDR3 is 17 residues. V dropped 2 bases and J dropped 3 bases, with 16 bases sitting between them. The germline V gene encodes CDR1 SGHAT and CDR2 FQNNGV. The CDR3 region is CASSLLPGSTSNEKLFF. The CDR3 bases are TGTGCCAGCAGCTTATTACCGGGCAGCACTTCTAATGAAAAACTGTTTTTT.

This chain's CDR3 is CASRPTGSEAFF. The CDR3 DNA is TGTGCCAGTAGGCCGACGGGGAGCGAAGCTTTCTTT. The chain has TRBV19 and TRBJ1-1; no firm D call. CDR1 and CDR2 from the germline V gene are LNHDA and SQIVND (reference sequence). This CDR3 comprises 12 residues. V lost 6 bases and J 8 bases, leaving 13 bases between the germline ends.

The rearrangement uses TRBV7-3 and TRBJ2-1; the D gene is possibly TRBD2 (6 bases). Germline CDR1 reads SGHTA; CDR2 reads FQGTGA. Trimming left V 1 base short and J 10 bases short, with 14 bases between. This CDR3 is built from 14 residues. CDR3 loop: CASSLNPSAGEQFF. CDR3 nucleotide sequence: TGTGCCAGCAGCTTAAATCCATCGGCGGGAGAGCAGTTCTTC.